The T cell receptor beta chain under discussion was sequenced for a study of cytomegalovirus exposure and HLA in healthy donors (dated by TCRdb to the late 2010s). With regard to the full study: According to an earlier analysis of a few hundred of the donors, 150 million to 200 million T cells yielded some 120 million unique TCR beta sequences and more than 250 Gb of sequence data. Every discovery cohort repertoire had been produced on one sequencing platform. The study used immunosequencing to profile the T cell repertoires of more than 650 subjects and linked those repertoires to cytomegalovirus serostatus. Besides the first cohort of some 670 subjects, a separate validation cohort made up of around 120 different subjects was used. About 310 gigabases of sequencing data and approximately 85 million unique TCR sequences were included in an early release covering several hundred HLA-typed donors. To decide whether each TCR beta V gene segment behaved as functional or pseudogenic, an earlier analysis of some 570 of the donors relied on high-throughput TCR beta sequencing. A later analysis re-analyzed previously published TCR beta repertoires from 600 to 850 donors and added high-resolution HLA genotyping to study TCR occurrence patterns. Because of strong linkage in the cohort, roughly 5 DR-DQ haplotypes were treated as single units for association and clustering. The number of typed donors differed by locus: about 620-630 for A, B, C, DRB1 and DQB1; 500 to 550 for DQA1; 606 for DPA1; and roughly 450 for DPB1. To predict cytomegalovirus infection status, the study brought together high-throughput TCR immunosequencing, statistical association of individual TCRs with disease status, and machine learning. Across 398 genotyped donors of the cohort, an average of about 250,000 unique TCR beta nucleotide sequences per donor were sequenced, and approximately 19% of those sequences were non-productive. In a later genetic analysis, genome-wide SNP genotypes for about 60% of the 666 donors were used, and that subset was treated as a discovery cohort. HLA typing covered class I and class II loci at four-digit resolution. Rather than drawing on any new phenotypic data, the later analysis identified candidate immune exposures from TCR beta sequences and the way those sequences occurred across donors. The genetic ancestry cluster associated with self-reported Caucasian donors included approximately 85% of the approximately 410 genotyped donors. The study was designed to test whether signatures of past pathogen exposure could be identified by cataloging public T cell receptors. Donor age, sex, ethnicity and CMV serostatus were collected together with the repertoire data.

On this clone: It has no known antigen specificity.

The library relied on the immunoSEQ multiplex PCR assay. The multiplex PCR relied on a mix of 60 forward primers for TCR Vbeta segments and 13 reverse primers for TCR Jbeta segments. A multiplex PCR assay on genomic DNA amplified the CDR3 region of rearranged TCR beta genes. Amplified TCR beta libraries were sequenced as 87-base-pair reads on the Illumina HiSeq System. Processing in the source paper ran as follows. A later analysis counted about 82 million unique TCR beta chains across the 600 to 850 repertoires, and some 12 million of these chains were shared by at least two donors. Raw reads were error-corrected and collapsed into unique sequences with a nearest-neighbor algorithm that merged closely related sequences to remove PCR and sequencing errors. Alignment of CDR3 sequences to IMGT reference sequences was used to assign V, D and J gene segments. For a sequence to be retained, a match of at least six nucleotides was required to both a V gene segment and a J gene segment. A rearrangement was called productive if the CDR3 had no stop codons and remained in frame with V and J, and every other rearrangement was called non-productive. CDR3 was defined according to IMGT convention as the region running from the second conserved V-encoded cysteine to the conserved J-encoded phenylalanine. The earlier analysis of about 530 of the donors excluded any sequence lacking an unambiguous match to a single V gene segment. An earlier analysis of under 750 of the donors called V segments functional above 56.7% productive rearrangements and segregating when the between-donor standard deviation exceeded 5%. A statistical classification framework was developed to diagnose cytomegalovirus status using the catalog of TCR beta chain sequences. In a later analysis, V and J genes were assigned by comparing TCR nucleotide sequences against IMGT/GENE-DB human TR gene sequences. A later analysis assigned CDR3 sequences and most-parsimonious VDJ recombination scenarios with the TCRdist pipeline. In a later analysis, each TCR beta chain was defined by its CDR3 amino acid sequence together with its V-gene family, and reads lacking a unique V-gene family were excluded. In a later analysis, several hundred highly shared, low-generation-probability nucleotide sequences were removed to address suspected cross-contamination and a sequencing artifact. In a later analysis, a clonal expansion index was calculated for each public chain from normalized within-repertoire ranks of inferred template counts. Generation probabilities in a later analysis came from a VDJ recombination model fitted to out-of-frame rearrangements, and those results were checked against IGoR. In a later analysis, hypergeometric tests were used to score TCR-TCR, TCR-HLA and TCR-CMV co-occurrence, with a repertoire-size bias correction applied to TCR pairs. To estimate false discovery rates, a later analysis permuted the HLA or CMV assignments 20 times. In a later analysis, co-occurring TCRs were grouped using DBSCAN, with TCRdist sequence similarity added in when clustering inside HLA-allele-positive subsets. For co-occurrence clustering, repertoires with fewer than 30,000 or more than 120,000 public chains were excluded, along with four to six repertoires with anomalous nucleotide sharing. TCRdb holds this immuneACCESS table with in-frame rearrangements only. Some clones are missing; in checked studies, unresolved V genes explain under half, and the rest has no known cause. That table is the source of V, J and clone size, and D and trimming were worked out from the DNA. The table for this sample records about 96,000 clones. Of the sample, 3.4% is held by the ten largest clones.

In total, roughly 670 healthy bone marrow donors made up the cohort. All cohort members were sampled while nominally healthy, although unrecorded immune exposures were likely present. The donor was CMV seronegative and belonged to the group of over 350 seronegative cohort members. Every donor gave a peripheral blood sample, and the peripheral blood mononuclear cells from that sample were used for TCR beta sequencing. The Qiagen DNeasy Blood Extraction Kit was used to extract genomic DNA from the blood cell samples. Study-level results and caveats: The authors suggested that the approach could potentially be generalized to other disease states and immunological phenotypes. In the study, about 150 TCR beta chains were listed as associated with cytomegalovirus. In an earlier analysis of several hundred of the donors, most TCR beta V segments were observed in productive rearrangements about 90% or about 30% of the time, broadly matching IMGT annotations. In vitro tests confirmed that a few of the cytomegalovirus-associated TCR beta chains recognize cytomegalovirus antigens. In a later analysis, 15,000 to 20,000 TCR beta sequences were associated with specific HLA alleles at a false discovery rate of 0.05. Sequencing depth was assumed to be roughly uniform across donors in the presence/absence analyses, though that assumption may not hold. Several of the top co-occurrence clusters appeared to be linked to parvovirus B19, influenza, CMV and Epstein-Barr virus, according to a later analysis. When HLA alleles, especially DR and DQ, strongly co-occurred, TCR associations were difficult to assign to individual alleles. Across donors, most TCR sequences were observed very rarely, whereas some public TCRs were present in many individuals. According to a later genetic analysis, donors in an Asian-associated ancestry cluster had fewer N-insertions in productive TCRs than the approximately 700-donor mean. A further reported finding was that TCR beta sequences accurately predicted the HLA-A and HLA-B alleles for most subjects in the first cohort. A later analysis found that HLA-associated TCR beta chains were more clonally expanded and had lower generation probabilities than equally common non-associated chains. HLA typing was unavailable for some donors at each locus, so association tests used only the typed subset. Linkage disequilibrium might explain the correlated functional status among segregating V segments, but an unknown experimental factor could not be ruled out. The only immune exposure information available for the cohort was CMV serostatus. The classifier was reported to diagnose cytomegalovirus status with high specificity and sensitivity in both the original cohort and the validation cohort. In a later genetic analysis, a missense DCLRE1C variant was associated with V-gene and J-gene trimming of TCR beta chains, and the association was replicated in an independent cohort. In a later analysis, most CMV-associated TCR beta chains were found to appear HLA-restricted, with HLA associations seemingly driven largely by CMV exposure. A later analysis found that TCR association rates varied across HLA loci, with DRB1 alleles showing the most associated TCRs and HLA-C alleles the fewest. About 17 rarely observed V segments, including chromosome 9 orphons, were excluded from the earlier analysis of some 590 of the donors because counts were too low. This cohort had only TCR beta chains sequenced, and the lack of alpha or paired-chain data limited which features could be detected. A cluster of highly shared sequence variants was judged likely to represent a technical artifact of the sequencing pipeline.

The receptor was derived from a woman in her 30s in good health and CMV-seronegative. Source material: PBMCs.

For the CDR3, the sequence is CASTRTSAFSTDTQYF. The DNA sequence is as follows: TGTGCCAGCACCCGGACTAGCGCCTTTAGCACAGATACGCAGTATTTT. The chain is assembled from TRBV28 and TRBJ2-3, with 9 bases matching TRBD2. Sequences MDHEN (CDR1) and SYDVKM (CDR2) are obtained from the germline V gene. Its CDR3 holds 16 amino acids, cysteine through phenylalanine. Just the 48-base CDR3 DNA is kept, in frame starting at base 1. V lost 7 bases and J lost 0 bases, and the count of bases not matched to a germline gene is 8.